The clone carrying this TCR beta chain has only one observation. This record comes from a study of blood T cell repertoires in COVID-19. The CDR3 runs to 13 residues. Looked up from germline, CDR1 is MNHEY and CDR2 is SVGAGI. V lost 0 bases to trimming and J lost 3 bases, with 6 bases between them. Method: immunoSEQ multiplex PCR; TCRdb's copy keeps in-frame clones and lacks some. The data show some 340,000 clones, roughly 86% seen once. In terms of age and location, participants ranged from roughly 18 to 100 years and lived in under 30 US areas. This TCR was sampled from a woman between 25 and 40 years old who had recovered from COVID-19. Sequenced sample: PBMCs or T cells enriched from blood (not recorded which). The J gene is TRBJ2-7, the V gene TRBV6-5, with TRBD1 as a possible D gene (5 bases). CDR3 sequence reads: CASSYSDIYEQYF. The CDR3 nucleotides are TGTGCCAGCAGTTACTCGGACATCTACGAGCAGTACTTC.